Shown below are 30 T cell receptor beta chains from a single sample sequenced in a study of blood T cell repertoires in COVID-19. TCRdb's table, derived via immunoSEQ multiplex PCR, lists solely in-frame clones and lacks some. The data show 130,000 to 150,000 clones, with approximately 80% seen just once and about 6.8% held by the top ten. The sequenced sample consisted of peripheral blood. The receptors come from a woman aged 45-65 years in a cohort sampled during active or convalescent COVID-19.

The genes are TRBV19 and TRBJ2-3, with 7 bases aligning to TRBD1. V lost 4 bases and J lost 10; bases outside the gene matches: 5. CDR1 and CDR2 (germline): LNHDA, SQIVND (reference sequence). This CDR3 spans 12 amino acids. CDR3 in amino acids: CASSTGQAAQYF. The CDR3 nucleotides are TGTGCCAGTAGTACCGGACAGGCCGCGCAGTATTTT.

This clone was seen only once. The same CDR3 also results from other DNA sequences found in this sample. V is TRBV18 and J is TRBJ2-3, with D possibly being TRBD1 (5 bases). Germline V gene sequence: CDR1 KGHSH, CDR2 LQKENI. This CDR3 region has 13 residues. V shed 2 bases and J shed 3 bases, with 6 bases lying between them. CDR3 nucleotide sequence: TGTGCCAGCTCACCAGGGGCGACAGATACGCAGTATTTT. This translates into CASSPGATDTQYF.

The chain uses TRBV7-2 and TRBJ2-3, with 11 positions matching TRBD2. CDR3 length: 14 residues. V was clipped by 5 bases and J by 5 bases; unmatched bases: 3. Germline V gene lookup returns CDR1 SGHTA and CDR2 FQGNSA. This CDR3 reads CASSMTSGEDTQYF. CDR3 sequence (DNA): TGTGCCAGCAGCATGACTAGCGGGGAAGATACGCAGTATTTT.

The chain has TRBV15 and TRBJ1-5; D not resolved. The CDR3 sequence is 17 residues long. The germline V gene encodes CDR1 LNHNV and CDR2 YYDKDF (reference sequence). V lost 0 bases and J lost 2, with 14 bases in between. CDR3 amino acids: CATSRDSWALGNQPQHF. Written as DNA, the CDR3 is TGTGCCACCAGCAGAGATTCATGGGCTTTGGGCAATCAGCCCCAGCATTTT.

The gene calls are TRBV29-1 and TRBJ2-5; tentative D call: TRBD2 (7 bases). Trimming removed 6 bases at V and 6 bases at J, with 14 bases between. This CDR3 has 12 amino acids. Germline lookup yields CDR1 SQVTM and CDR2 ANQGSEA. CDR3 loop: CSVLAGAKTQYF. In DNA form, the CDR3 reads TGCAGCGTCTTGGCGGGGGCGAAGACCCAGTACTTC.

The J gene is TRBJ1-3, the V gene TRBV7-9; D call uncertain. Germline CDR1 is SEHNR and CDR2 is FQNEAQ (reference sequence). The length of the CDR3 is 12 residues. V dropped 10 bases and J dropped 3 bases, with 10 bases sitting between them. In DNA form, the CDR3 reads TGTGCCACCAGAGAGGTTGGAAACACCATATATTTT. Its translation: CATREVGNTIYF.

The chain combines TRBV6-5 with TRBJ1-2; D might be TRBD1 (6 bases). This CDR3 has 13 residues. V was clipped by 7 bases and J by 1 base, with 10 bases between them. Germline assignment: CDR1 MNHEY and CDR2 SVGAGI. This chain's CDR3 is CASNPGHNYGYTF. In nucleotides, the CDR3 is TGTGCCAGCAACCCGGGACATAACTATGGCTACACCTTC.

This rearrangement joins TRBV9 to TRBJ1-1; D uncertain. The CDR3 extends over 13 amino acids. V dropped 0 bases and J dropped 3 bases, with 6 bases sitting between them. Per the germline V gene, CDR1 is SGDLS and CDR2 is YYNGEE. The CDR3 DNA follows: TGTGCCAGCAGCGTAGTAACGGACACTGAAGCTTTCTTT. Translation: CASSVVTDTEAFF.

The rearrangement links TRBV18 to TRBJ2-5, with D perhaps TRBD1 (6 bases). Germline V lookup: CDR1 KGHSH, CDR2 LQKENI. The CDR3 spans 12 residues. V was trimmed by 5 bases and J by 2 bases, leaving 6 bases between them. The CDR3 bases are TGTGCCAGCTCAGGACAGCAAGAGACCCAGTACTTC. Translation gives CASSGQQETQYF.

The chain uses TRBV9 and TRBJ1-6; no definite D call. Germline values: CDR1 SGDLS, CDR2 YYNGEE. Trimming pared 1 base from V and 7 bases from J, leaving 6 bases between. The CDR3 loop spans 13 amino acids. The CDR3 DNA reads TGTGCCAGCAGCGTACTAGCAAATTCACCCCTCCACTTT. Translating it yields CASSVLANSPLHF.

The chain has TRBV19 and TRBJ1-1, with 8 positions matching TRBD1. The CDR3 length is 14 residues. The V gene's germline CDR1 is LNHDA and CDR2 SQIVND (reference sequence). V lost 9 bases, J lost 10 bases, and 16 bases stayed unmatched. The CDR3 bases are TGTGCCAGCGGTCCGGACAGGGTAGTATCTGGAGCTTTCTTT. Amino acids: CASGPDRVVSGAFF.

The chain uses TRBV30 and TRBJ1-2; perhaps TRBD1 as D (5 bases). The CDR3 covers 16 residues. Germline values: CDR1 GTSNPN, CDR2 SVGIG (reference sequence). Trimming took 0 bases from V and 5 from J, leaving 19 bases between them. DNA of the CDR3: TGTGCCTGGAGTGTACCCCGGGGAGGGACCAAATATGGCTACACCTTC. Its protein is CAWSVPRGGTKYGYTF.

This sequence joins TRBV6-4 and TRBJ2-2, with D maybe TRBD1 (7 bases). Trimming took off 3 bases at V and 8 bases at J, with 13 bases between the two ends. The CDR3 totals 14 residues. CDR1 is MRHNA, CDR2 SNTAGT, per germline. The CDR3 loop reads CASSEYAGQGELFF. The CDR3 nucleotides are TGTGCCAGCAGTGAATACGCGGGACAGGGGGAGCTGTTTTTT.

This clone was seen a single time. The J gene is TRBJ2-2, the V gene TRBV11-2; 11 bases align to TRBD2. V lost 6 bases to trimming and J lost 6 bases; unmatched junction nucleotides: 3. Germline CDR1 and CDR2: SGHAT and FQNNGV. CDR3 size: 14 residues. The CDR3 DNA sequence: TGTGCCAGCAGGCTAGCGGGGGGCTCCGGGGAGCTGTTTTTT. Protein sequence: CASRLAGGSGELFF. The variable domain in full, with the rest retrieved from reference TRBV11-2 and TRBJ2-2, is EAGVAQSPRYKIIEKRQSVAFWCNPISGHATLYWYQQILGQGPKLLIQFQNNGVVDDSQLPKDRFSAERLKGVDSTLKIQPAKLEDSAVYLCASRLAGGSGELFFGEGSRLTVL.

J is TRBJ1-6 and V is TRBV19; TRBD1 aligns across 11 bases. CDR1 is LNHDA, CDR2 SQIVND, per germline (reference sequence). Germline trimming cut 4 bases from V and 14 bases from J; bases unmatched to any gene: 10. The CDR3 loop spans 15 amino acids. CDR3 loop: CASSTPGQGGRSLHF. DNA for the CDR3: TGTGCCAGTAGTACCCCGGGACAGGGGGGACGTTCCCTCCACTTT.

This chain links TRBV27 with TRBJ1-5, with D tentatively TRBD1 (5 bases). The V end was cut by 8 bases, the J end by 3 bases, with 11 bases between. CDR3 size: 13 residues. Germline V CDR1 and CDR2: MNHEY, SMNVEV (reference sequence). CDR3 in DNA: TGTGCCAGCGCTTTCAGGGACAATCAGCCCCAGCATTTT. Protein: CASAFRDNQPQHF.

The chain uses TRBV4-1 and TRBJ2-1; 8 nucleotides line up with TRBD2. The CDR3 consists of 17 residues. The V gene's germline CDR1 is MGHRA and CDR2 YSYEKL. J was trimmed by 3 bases and V by 2 bases; bases with no gene match: 9. The DNA for the CDR3 is TGCGCCAGCAGCCAAAGCGGGGGAGGGACGGGCTACAATGAGCAGTTCTTC. Its protein product is CASSQSGGGTGYNEQFF.

This clone was counted between two and nine times. This chain links TRBV12-3 or TRBV12-4 with TRBJ2-3; D gene ambiguous. V lost 3 bases to trimming and J lost 4 bases, with 8 bases between them. This CDR3 has 13 residues. CDR3 residues: CASSFQVADTQYF. CDR3 DNA sequence: TGTGCCAGCAGTTTTCAGGTGGCAGATACGCAGTATTTT.

The count of this clone is one. This chain connects TRBV5-1 to TRBJ1-2; the match to TRBD1 covers 10 bases. The trim removed 3 bases at V and 3 bases at J, leaving 5 bases unmatched. The CDR3 loop spans 15 amino acids. Germline assignment: CDR1 SGHRS and CDR2 YFSETQ. The chain's CDR3 is CASSSRDRGDYGYTF. In DNA form, the CDR3 reads TGCGCCAGCAGCTCTCGGGACAGGGGCGACTATGGCTACACCTTC.

This clone was observed a few times. This chain uses TRBV9 with TRBJ1-4; the match to TRBD1 covers 8 bases. After removal of 4 bases from V and 2 bases from J, the junction contained 13 bases not matched to a gene. There are 18 residues in the CDR3. Germline V CDR1 and CDR2: SGDLS, YYNGEE. The CDR3 reads CASSPSPGTGFTNEKLFF. The CDR3 DNA reads as TGTGCCAGCAGCCCGAGTCCCGGGACAGGTTTCACTAATGAAAAACTGTTTTTT.

V gene TRBV9 combines with J gene TRBJ2-2; no reliable D call. The CDR3 has 13 residues. The ends were cut back, 0 bases at V and 7 bases at J, with 7 bases in the middle. The germline CDR1 and CDR2 sequences are SGDLS and YYNGEE. The CDR3 DNA sequence: TGTGCCAGCAGCGTAGGAGGCCGCGGGGAGCTGTTTTTT. Encoded protein: CASSVGGRGELFF. Full variable domain (outside the CDR3, taken from reference TRBV9 and TRBJ2-2): DSGVTQTPKHLITATGQRVTLRCSPRSGDLSVYWYQQSLDQGLQFLIQYYNGEERAKGNILERFSAQQFPDLHSELNLSSLELGDSALYFCASSVGGRGELFFGEGSRLTVL.

The V call is TRBV6-5, the J call TRBJ2-7; perhaps TRBD1 as D (5 bases). Germline V gene data show CDR1 as MNHEY and CDR2 as SVGAGI. V was pared by 4 bases and J by 1 base, with 17 bases between. The CDR3 is 16 amino acids. The CDR3 protein is CASSWGVDDSSYEQYF. The CDR3 DNA is TGTGCCAGCAGTTGGGGTGTCGACGACAGTTCCTACGAGCAGTACTTC.

The rearrangement uses TRBV9 and TRBJ1-2; 9 bases are a match to TRBD1. The CDR3 totals 13 residues. The germline CDR1 and CDR2 sequences are SGDLS and YYNGEE. Trimming at V came to 7 bases and at J to 0 bases, leaving 1 base not matched to a gene. CDR3 DNA sequence: TGTGCCAGCGGACAGGGGCCTAACTATGGCTACACCTTC. Its protein is CASGQGPNYGYTF.

This chain uses TRBV19 with TRBJ1-5; D is uncertain. The V end lost 5 bases, the J end lost 4 bases, and 9 bases lay between the germline ends. Germline lookup yields CDR1 LNHDA and CDR2 SQIVND (reference sequence). The CDR3 extends over 13 amino acids. This CDR3 reads CASSPVRNQPQHF. The CDR3 DNA sequence: TGTGCCAGTAGTCCCGTACGGAATCAGCCCCAGCATTTT.

The genes are TRBV5-1 and TRBJ2-1; D possibly corresponds to TRBD1 (6 bases). The CDR3 length is 16 residues. Trimming pared 0 bases from V and 0 bases from J, leaving 10 bases between. The germline CDR1 and CDR2 sequences are SGHRS and YFSETQ. For the CDR3, the DNA is TGCGCCAGCAGCTTGGATTTAGGGGGCTCCTACAATGAGCAGTTCTTC. The encoded protein is CASSLDLGGSYNEQFF.

The chain recombines TRBV6-4 with TRBJ1-3; 10 nucleotides match TRBD1. Germline V gene sequence: CDR1 MRHNA, CDR2 SNTAGT. Trimming cost V 6 bases and J 0 bases; bases outside gene matches: 8. The CDR3 is 17 amino acids. CDR3 protein: CASSQDRGPNSGNTIYF. The DNA of the CDR3 is TGTGCCAGCAGCCAAGACAGGGGGCCCAACTCTGGAAACACCATATATTTT.

The chain is built from TRBV27 and TRBJ2-7; D ambiguous. Per germline, CDR1 MNHEY and CDR2 SMNVEV (reference sequence). Trimming cost V 4 bases and J 0 bases, with 13 bases left between them. The CDR3 is made up of 15 amino acids. CDR3 DNA: TGTGCCAGCAGTTCCCGACTCTCGCCCTCCTACGAGCAGTACTTC. Its translation: CASSSRLSPSYEQYF.

The chain combines TRBV7-2 with TRBJ2-5; 8 bases are shared with TRBD1. Looked up from germline, CDR1 is SGHTA and CDR2 is FQGNSA. After removal of 5 bases from V and 5 bases from J, the junction contained 7 bases not matched to a gene. The length of the CDR3 is 14 residues. In nucleotides, the CDR3 is TGTGCCAGCAGCCAAGGACAGGGTGGCGAGACCCAGTACTTC. It specifies CASSQGQGGETQYF.

A note on this clone: One end of the junction varies from germline; a read error may be responsible. The chain carries TRBV6-5 and TRBJ2-7; no reliable D call. Germline CDR1 is MNHEY and CDR2 is SVGAGI. The CDR3 length is 13 residues. The CDR3 DNA sequence: TGTGCCAGCAGTGACTCCCTTCAAACAGAGCAGTACTTC. It translates to CASSDSLQTEQYF.

This sequence joins TRBV7-3 and TRBJ1-6; 7 bases line up with TRBD1. This CDR3 region has 14 residues. CDR1 is SGHTA and CDR2 is FQGTGA in the germline V gene. V dropped 5 bases and J dropped 7; count of bases not matched to a gene: 5. The CDR3 loop reads CASSTGTANSPLHF. The CDR3, as DNA: TGTGCCAGCAGCACCGGGACAGCGAATTCACCCCTCCACTTT.